Sequencing of this T cell receptor (beta chain) was carried out in a study of blood T cell repertoires in COVID-19. Study information: Material from acute and convalescent COVID-19 was sourced from the United States, Italy and Spain. T cells, B-cell-depleted T cells, or PBMCs supplied cDNA or gDNA.

In the authors' methods: Quantification of nucleated cells was approximated via reference gene primer amplification. Sequenced by immunoSEQ multiplex PCR; TCRdb stores in-frame clones only, minus some. V and J calls and clone size follow that table, whereas D and trimming were derived from the DNA. Here the sample spans a few hundred thousand clones, 65% to 90% being singletons. This CDR3 is 16 amino acids long. V lost 4 bases to trimming and J lost 9 bases; unmatched junction nucleotides: 14. Germline assignment: CDR1 SGHTA and CDR2 FQGTGA. This TCR derives from a human donor in a cohort sampled during active COVID-19. This sequence joins TRBV7-3 and TRBJ2-1, with 8 positions matching TRBD2. Sequencing input: peripheral blood. The CDR3 loop is CASSSPWDGRDGEQFF. In DNA, the CDR3 is TGTGCCAGCAGCTCCCCGTGGGACGGGAGGGACGGTGAGCAGTTCTTC.